The clone carrying this T cell receptor (beta chain) was seen only once. The sample is drawn from a study of blood T cell repertoires in COVID-19. Germline CDR1 is MNHEY and CDR2 is SVGEGT. CDR3 length: 16 residues. The J segment lost 4 bases and the V segment lost 5 bases, leaving 9 bases of the junction unmatched. Assay: immunoSEQ multiplex PCR; the TCRdb copy retains only in-frame clones and omits some. The sample has around 80,000 clones; roughly four fifths are singletons. Sequencing was carried out using peripheral blood. The clonotype comes from a man in his fifties or sixties with acute or convalescent COVID-19. J is TRBJ1-1 and V is TRBV6-2 or TRBV6-3; 11 positions agree with TRBD1. In DNA, the CDR3 is TGTGCCAGCAGTACCCCTAGGACAGGGGGCACCACTGAAGCTTTCTTT. Amino acid sequence: CASSTPRTGGTTEAFF.